The entry that follows covers one TCR beta chain sequence. What it binds is unknown. Blood specimens came from baseline, cycle 4 day 1, and cycle 7 day 1. The data were obtained in a study of OX40 agonist ivuxolimab in advanced cancers. Whole-study context: Cancers in dose escalation were hepatocellular, melanoma, renal cell and head and neck.

Sequencing used immunoSEQ multiplex PCR; TCRdb keeps in-frame clones, though not all of them. This table holds under 85,000 clones, 90% found once. Study-level points and caveats: Researchers did not determine the expanded peripheral T cells' antigen specificity.

Germline V CDR1 and CDR2: SEHNR, FQNEAQ (reference sequence). V lost 7 bases and J lost 7; bases outside the gene matches: 6. The CDR3 has 12 amino acids. The material sequenced was CD4+ or CD8+ T cells sorted from blood, taken in a trial of the OX40 agonist ivuxolimab. The sequence came from an adult with an advanced solid tumor such as melanoma, head and neck, liver or kidney cancer. The chain recombines TRBV7-9 with TRBJ1-2; 7 bases align to TRBD1. In nucleotides, the CDR3 is TGTGCCAGCAACCGACAGGGAGGTGGCTACACCTTC. As protein: CASNRQGGGYTF.